A selection of T cell receptor beta chains follows, all from one sample in a study of cytomegalovirus exposure and HLA in healthy donors. Sequencing used immunoSEQ multiplex PCR; TCRdb keeps in-frame clones, though not all of them. The sample contains just over 150,000 clones, around 76% of which appear only once. The sequencing input was PBMCs. These receptor sequences come from a female donor in good health and CMV-seronegative. CDR3s include the opening cysteine and the closing phenylalanine or tryptophan. Fields, in order: CDR3 protein, CDR3 DNA, D gene, clone size, J gene, V gene. D genes are given only for firm matches. A clone size is listed for some rows: how often the clone was seen (once, few, many), or a class if it is expanded.

CDR3: CASSSRGPGRQNTEAFF
DNA: TGTGCCAGCAGTTCCAGGGGCCCAGGTCGACAGAACACTGAAGCTTTCTTT
D: NA
size: NA
J: TRBJ1-1
V: TRBV28

CDR3: CASSDSGLAGVDTQYF
DNA: TGTGCCAGCAGTGACTCAGGTCTAGCGGGGGTAGATACGCAGTATTTT
D: TRBD2
size: NA
J: TRBJ2-3
V: TRBV6-4

CDR3: CASSRSSGGALYNEQFF
DNA: TGCGCCAGCAGCCGGTCTAGCGGGGGGGCGCTATACAATGAGCAGTTCTTC
D: TRBD2
size: NA
J: TRBJ2-1
V: TRBV5-1

CDR3: CASSQRGGADEQYF
DNA: TGTGCCAGCAGCCAAAGGGGGGGGGCGGACGAGCAGTACTTC
D: NA
size: NA
J: TRBJ2-7
V: TRBV7-3

CDR3: CSARVLQQYF
DNA: TGCAGTGCTAGAGTTCTTCAGCAGTACTTC
D: NA
size: NA
J: TRBJ2-7
V: TRBV20-1

CDR3: CASSDADSRNTIYF
DNA: TGTGCCAGCAGTGACGCGGACAGTAGAAACACCATATATTTT
D: NA
size: NA
J: TRBJ1-3
V: TRBV6-1

CDR3: CASSPLDMNSGELFF
DNA: TGTGCCAGCAGCCCGCTTGACATGAACTCAGGGGAGCTGTTTTTT
D: NA
size: NA
J: TRBJ2-2
V: TRBV11-2

CDR3: CASSFFGTSGETQYF
DNA: TGTGCCAGCAGCTTCTTTGGGACTAGCGGAGAGACCCAGTACTTC
D: TRBD2
size: NA
J: TRBJ2-5
V: TRBV11-1

CDR3: CASSIQDRAPLHF
DNA: TGTGCCAGTAGTATCCAGGACAGGGCACCCCTCCACTTT
D: TRBD1
size: few
J: TRBJ1-6
V: TRBV19

CDR3: CASRIGGTAGYGYTF
DNA: TGTGCCAGCAGAATTGGCGGGACCGCAGGATATGGCTACACCTTC
D: NA
size: few
J: TRBJ1-2
V: TRBV5-8

CDR3: CASSLNAAAQYF
DNA: TGCGCCAGCAGCTTGAACGCGGCGGCCCAGTACTTC
D: NA
size: few
J: TRBJ2-5
V: TRBV5-1

CDR3: CASSSPGGGGSGEYNEQFF
DNA: TGTGCCAGCAGCTCGCCGGGGGGAGGCGGAAGCGGGGAGTACAATGAGCAGTTCTTC
D: TRBD2
size: NA
J: TRBJ2-1
V: TRBV5-4

CDR3: CASSDTPIRAGVADTQYF
DNA: TGTGCCAGCAGTGACACTCCCATAAGAGCGGGGGTTGCAGATACGCAGTATTTT
D: TRBD2
size: many
J: TRBJ2-3
V: TRBV25-1

CDR3: CASSFESRDREIF
DNA: TGTGCCAGCAGCTTTGAGTCCCGGGACAGGGAGATCTTC
D: TRBD1
size: NA
J: TRBJ2-1
V: TRBV7-9

CDR3: CASSRDRGGNTIYF
DNA: TGTGCCAGCAGTCGAGACAGGGGGGGAAACACCATATATTTT
D: TRBD1
size: NA
J: TRBJ1-3
V: TRBV5-8

CDR3: CASSLASSGAPEQFF
DNA: TGTGCCAGCAGCTTAGCGTCCAGCGGGGCCCCTGAGCAGTTCTTC
D: TRBD2
size: NA
J: TRBJ2-1
V: TRBV11-3

CDR3: CASSVGAPGVVSEAFF
DNA: TGTGCCAGCAGCGTAGGGGCCCCAGGGGTGGTTTCTGAAGCTTTCTTT
D: NA
size: NA
J: TRBJ1-1
V: TRBV9

CDR3: CASSPGGQMNTEAFF
DNA: TGTGCCAGCAGCCCTGGTGGACAGATGAACACTGAAGCTTTCTTT
D: NA
size: NA
J: TRBJ1-1
V: TRBV11-3

CDR3: CASSSGSRTGELFF
DNA: TGTGCCAGCAGTTCGGGGTCACGCACCGGGGAGCTGTTTTTT
D: NA
size: NA
J: TRBJ2-2
V: TRBV2

CDR3: CASSLDRIYGYTF
DNA: TGTGCCAGCAGCCTTGACAGGATCTATGGCTACACCTTC
D: NA
size: NA
J: TRBJ1-2
V: TRBV11-2

CDR3: CASSPGSGANVLTF
DNA: TGTGCCAGCAGTCCAGGGTCTGGGGCCAACGTCCTGACTTTC
D: NA
size: NA
J: TRBJ2-6
V: TRBV7-3

CDR3: CASSLGDPAENTEAFF
DNA: TGTGCCAGCAGTCTAGGAGATCCGGCGGAGAACACTGAAGCTTTCTTT
D: NA
size: NA
J: TRBJ1-1
V: TRBV2

CDR3: CASTLDGPGAQYF
DNA: TGTGCCAGCACCCTGGACGGCCCGGGGGCCCAGTACTTC
D: NA
size: NA
J: TRBJ2-5
V: TRBV7-9

CDR3: CASSPYDRGNQPQHF
DNA: TGTGCCAGTAGTCCGTACGACAGGGGCAATCAGCCCCAGCATTTT
D: TRBD1
size: NA
J: TRBJ1-5
V: TRBV19

CDR3: CASSYPWTGINTGELFF
DNA: TGTGCCAGCAGTTATCCTTGGACAGGGATAAACACCGGGGAGCTGTTTTTT
D: TRBD1
size: NA
J: TRBJ2-2
V: TRBV5-6

CDR3: CAWSARGASTDTQYF
DNA: TGTGCCTGGAGCGCTCGGGGGGCTAGCACAGATACGCAGTATTTT
D: NA
size: NA
J: TRBJ2-3
V: TRBV30

CDR3: CARIGPEGGNEQFF
DNA: TGTGCCAGAATCGGCCCAGAAGGGGGCAATGAGCAGTTCTTC
D: NA
size: NA
J: TRBJ2-1
V: TRBV2

CDR3: CASSLQTGDTEAFF
DNA: TGCGCCAGCAGCTTACAGACGGGGGACACTGAAGCTTTCTTT
D: NA
size: NA
J: TRBJ1-1
V: TRBV5-1

CDR3: CASSSNRGFTGELFF
DNA: TGTGCCAGCAGCTCGAACAGGGGTTTCACCGGGGAGCTGTTTTTT
D: TRBD1
size: NA
J: TRBJ2-2
V: TRBV7-9

CDR3: CAWSFFGGQAGNTIYF
DNA: TGTGCCTGGAGTTTCTTCGGCGGGCAGGCTGGAAACACCATATATTTT
D: NA
size: once
J: TRBJ1-3
V: TRBV30

CDR3: CAISESGDRANYGYTF
DNA: TGTGCCATCAGTGAGTCAGGGGACAGGGCTAACTATGGCTACACCTTC
D: TRBD1
size: few
J: TRBJ1-2
V: TRBV10-3

CDR3: CASRDSGRADTQYF
DNA: TGTGCCAGCAGGGATAGCGGGAGGGCAGATACGCAGTATTTT
D: TRBD2
size: NA
J: TRBJ2-3
V: TRBV6-6

CDR3: CASSPTSGGVEQYF
DNA: TGTGCCAGCTCCCCTACTAGCGGGGGGGTCGAGCAGTACTTC
D: TRBD2
size: NA
J: TRBJ2-7
V: TRBV18

CDR3: CASSLTGQVYTGELFF
DNA: TGCGCCAGCAGCTTGACGGGACAGGTCTACACCGGGGAGCTGTTTTTT
D: TRBD1
size: NA
J: TRBJ2-2
V: TRBV5-1

CDR3: CATSRDNLGGYTF
DNA: TGTGCCACCAGCAGAGATAACCTCGGGGGCTACACCTTC
D: NA
size: NA
J: TRBJ1-2
V: TRBV15

CDR3: CASSLKGGGETQYF
DNA: TGTGCCAGCAGCTTAAAAGGCGGAGGGGAGACCCAGTACTTC
D: NA
size: few
J: TRBJ2-5
V: TRBV7-3

CDR3: CASSPYTGVNYGYTF
DNA: TGTGCCAGCAGCCCATACACAGGGGTTAACTATGGCTACACCTTC
D: TRBD1
size: NA
J: TRBJ1-2
V: TRBV4-2

CDR3: CSVVTGNQPQHF
DNA: TGCAGCGTGGTGACAGGGAATCAGCCCCAGCATTTT
D: TRBD1
size: NA
J: TRBJ1-5
V: TRBV29-1

CDR3: CASSQRGATDTQYF
DNA: TGTGCCAGCAGCCAGCGGGGGGCGACAGATACGCAGTATTTT
D: TRBD2
size: NA
J: TRBJ2-3
V: TRBV5-4

CDR3: CASSLVGGDEGNTIYF
DNA: TGTGCCAGCAGCTTAGTGGGGGGTGATGAAGGAAACACCATATATTTT
D: NA
size: few
J: TRBJ1-3
V: TRBV7-6

CDR3: CASSQEPGQGVYSNQPQHF
DNA: TGTGCCAGCAGCCAAGAGCCGGGACAGGGCGTATATAGCAATCAGCCCCAGCATTTT
D: TRBD1
size: NA
J: TRBJ1-5
V: TRBV4-2

CDR3: CASSVENGATQYF
DNA: TGTGCCAGCAGCGTAGAGAACGGTGCGACCCAGTACTTC
D: NA
size: once
J: TRBJ2-5
V: TRBV9

CDR3: CASSVNPTSVVTDTQYF
DNA: TGTGCCAGCAGCGTAAATCCTACTAGCGTGGTAACAGATACGCAGTATTTT
D: TRBD2
size: NA
J: TRBJ2-3
V: TRBV9

CDR3: CASSPSAGELFF
DNA: TGTGCCAGCTCACCTTCAGCCGGGGAGCTGTTTTTT
D: NA
size: NA
J: TRBJ2-2
V: TRBV18

CDR3: CARHLAGGPHRAGELFF
DNA: TGTGCCAGACACCTAGCGGGAGGGCCTCATCGCGCCGGGGAGCTGTTTTTT
D: TRBD2
size: once
J: TRBJ2-2
V: TRBV19

CDR3: CASSLGQNQPQHF
DNA: TGTGCCAGCAGCTTAGGACAGAATCAGCCCCAGCATTTT
D: NA
size: once
J: TRBJ1-5
V: TRBV7-9

CDR3: CASSLELAGAANTGELFF
DNA: TGTGCCAGCAGCTTAGAACTAGCGGGAGCAGCGAACACCGGGGAGCTGTTTTTT
D: TRBD2
size: NA
J: TRBJ2-2
V: TRBV7-7

CDR3: CASNRVANTGELFF
DNA: TGCGCCAGCAACAGGGTTGCGAACACCGGGGAGCTGTTTTTT
D: NA
size: NA
J: TRBJ2-2
V: TRBV10-2

CDR3: CAISDRAGGGTGELFF
DNA: TGTGCCATCAGTGACAGGGCGGGAGGAGGGACCGGGGAGCTGTTTTTT
D: TRBD2
size: NA
J: TRBJ2-2
V: TRBV10-3

CDR3: CASSVASDLGENTIYF
DNA: TGTGCCAGCAGCGTAGCTTCCGATCTGGGCGAAAACACCATATATTTT
D: NA
size: NA
J: TRBJ1-3
V: TRBV9

CDR3: CASSHTLPGVRETQYF
DNA: TGCGCCAGCAGCCACACTCTCCCGGGGGTAAGAGAGACCCAGTACTTC
D: NA
size: few
J: TRBJ2-5
V: TRBV4-1

CDR3: CASIDWAANTEAFF
DNA: TGTGCCAGCATTGACTGGGCCGCTAACACTGAAGCTTTCTTT
D: NA
size: NA
J: TRBJ1-1
V: TRBV2

CDR3: CASSHWTGMNTEAFF
DNA: TGCGCCAGCAGCCATTGGACAGGCATGAACACTGAAGCTTTCTTT
D: TRBD1
size: NA
J: TRBJ1-1
V: TRBV4-1

CDR3: CASSNAGATDTQYF
DNA: TGTGCCAGCAGCAATGCGGGGGCCACAGATACGCAGTATTTT
D: NA
size: NA
J: TRBJ2-3
V: TRBV7-3

CDR3: CASSQDRVGETQYF
DNA: TGTGCCAGCAGCCAGGACAGGGTCGGGGAGACCCAGTACTTC
D: TRBD1
size: NA
J: TRBJ2-5
V: TRBV11-2

CDR3: CASSSLASEGHEQYF
DNA: TGTGCCAGCAGCAGCCTAGCATCAGAGGGTCACGAGCAGTACTTC
D: NA
size: NA
J: TRBJ2-7
V: TRBV2

CDR3: CASSEEGTGGNEQFF
DNA: TGCGCCAGCAGTGAGGAGGGGACAGGCGGGAATGAGCAGTTCTTC
D: TRBD1
size: few
J: TRBJ2-1
V: TRBV10-1